This T cell receptor beta chain is from a study of human T cells and chemical hapten exposure. TCRdb called the RACE reads again in MiXCR, with one record for every CDR3 protein. The table lists around 75,000 distinct CDR3 sequences, about 9.4% of them singletons. General study findings and limits: In comparison with controls, expanded TCRs gave rise to a significantly larger number of large CDR3 similarity clusters.

Time point denoted: patch test 2, 6 weeks after DPC sensitization. As for treatment: therapeutic diphenylcyclopropenone sensitization with weekly scalp DPC. Blood was collected ahead of every patch test applied. Sequencing started from total RNA isolated from unfractionated whole blood. As for this clonotype: The antigen remains unidentified.

The CDR3 length is 15 residues. Trimming pared 0 bases from V and 1 base from J, leaving 7 bases between. Germline values: CDR1 SGHAT, CDR2 FQNNGV. This clonotype originated in a woman aged 50 to 60 with alopecia areata. Some clones in this sample may be carry-over from other donors' samples. The J gene is TRBJ1-5, the V gene TRBV11-2; D is perhaps TRBD1 (5 bases). The input for sequencing was whole blood, taken in connection with sensitization to the hapten diphenylcyclopropenone (DPC). The CDR3 DNA sequence: TGTGCCAGCAGCTTAGATAGGGGCAGCAATCAGCCCCAGCATTTT. This translates into CASSLDRGSNQPQHF.